What follows are 13 T cell receptor beta chains derived from one specimen sequenced in a study of Ad26.COV2.S vaccination and SARS-CoV-2 variants. The treatment denotes: about 20 received Ad26.COV2.S at low or high dose, single or two shots; 5 received placebo; per-sample allocation not given. All samples were drawn on day 63, counting from the first vaccine or placebo injection. Assay: immunoSEQ multiplex PCR; the TCRdb copy retains only in-frame clones and omits some. The sample gives about 320,000 clones, just under 85% of which show up once; 2.1% is in the top ten. Material: peripheral blood, obtained in a trial of Ad26.COV2.S vaccine versus placebo. These receptors originate from a person between 18 and 59 years old who received the Ad26.COV2.S COVID-19 vaccine or a placebo.

The chain uses TRBV28 and TRBJ2-1; TRBD2 matches at 7 bases. V trimming: 4 bases; J trimming: 3 bases; junction bases outside the gene matches: 3. This CDR3 has 14 amino acids. Germline lookup yields CDR1 MDHEN and CDR2 SYDVKM. The CDR3 sequence is CASSSGLDYNEQFF. The CDR3 DNA follows: TGTGCCAGCAGTTCAGGACTAGACTACAATGAGCAGTTCTTC.

The V call is TRBV7-2, the J call TRBJ2-2, with unresolved D. The CDR3 sequence is 12 residues long. Trimming removed 5 bases at V and 3 bases at J, with 4 bases between. Germline CDR1 and CDR2: SGHTA and FQGNSA. Here the CDR3 reads CASSRHTGELFF. The CDR3 region has the DNA TGTGCCAGCAGCCGACACACCGGGGAGCTGTTTTTT.

The chain uses TRBV5-1 and TRBJ2-5; 9 bases align to TRBD1. Germline trimming cut 4 bases from V and 1 base from J; bases unmatched to any gene: 5. Germline V gives CDR1 SGHRS, CDR2 YFSETQ. The CDR3 contains 15 residues. DNA of the CDR3: TGCGCCAGCAGCCCAGGGACAGGGACCCAAGAGACCCAGTACTTC. Translated, it gives CASSPGTGTQETQYF.

The genes are TRBV9 and TRBJ2-7, with TRBD1 as a possible D gene (5 bases). Trimming removed 3 bases from V and 0 bases from J, with 13 bases in between. Germline loops: CDR1 SGDLS, CDR2 YYNGEE. CDR3 length: 15 amino acids. The CDR3 protein is CASSATGSPSYEQYF. The CDR3, as DNA: TGTGCCAGCAGCGCTACAGGATCCCCCTCCTACGAGCAGTACTTC.

The chain recombines TRBV2 with TRBJ1-4; D uncertain. Germline CDR1 reads SNHLY; CDR2 reads FYNNEI. This CDR3 is built from 13 residues. V lost 4 bases, J lost 4 bases, and 7 bases lay in between. The CDR3 DNA reads TGTGCCAGCAGTGGCCCGGGTAATGAAAAACTGTTTTTT. Protein product: CASSGPGNEKLFF.

The chain recombines TRBV19 with TRBJ1-6, with 7 nucleotides matching TRBD1. V shed 2 bases and J 8 bases; nucleotides not matched to a gene: 9. The germline V gene has CDR1 LNHDA and CDR2 SQIVND (reference sequence). This CDR3 spans 16 amino acids. In nucleotides, the CDR3 is TGTGCCAGTAGTATACAGCAGGGGGGGCCCTATTCACCCCTCCACTTT. Its protein is CASSIQQGGPYSPLHF.

This clone showed up just once. The chain is built from TRBV29-1 and TRBJ1-1; D is possibly TRBD1 (5 bases). The germline V gene has CDR1 SQVTM and CDR2 ANQGSEA. V was cut by 2 bases and J by 4 bases, with 11 bases left in between. The CDR3 runs to 13 residues. CDR3 protein: CSVESGGGTEAFF. The CDR3 DNA reads TGCAGCGTTGAATCGGGGGGAGGCACTGAAGCTTTCTTT.

The chain joins TRBV24-1 to TRBJ1-2; 9 nucleotides line up with TRBD1. Trimming took 7 bases from V and 10 from J; bases not matched to a gene: 9. The CDR3 totals 13 residues. Germline loops: CDR1 KGHDR, CDR2 SFDVKD. The CDR3 protein is CATRGTGLGDYTF. The DNA for the CDR3 is TGTGCCACCAGAGGGACAGGGCTGGGAGACTACACCTTC.

Only a few counts were recorded for this clone. The V gene is TRBV3-1 (or the pseudogene TRBV3-2), the J gene TRBJ1-1; D is undetermined. Trimming cost V 4 bases and J 7 bases, with 16 bases left between them. Looked up from germline, CDR1 is LGHDT and CDR2 is YNNKEL (reference sequence). The CDR3 length is 14 residues. The CDR3 here is CASSPLILRGEAFF. In nucleotides, the CDR3 is TGTGCCAGCAGCCCGCTTATTTTACGGGGTGAAGCTTTCTTT.

This chain uses TRBV21-1 with TRBJ2-2; the listed D gene, TRBD2, was not tested against the DNA. TRBV21-1 is labeled a pseudogene. The CDR3 contains 19 residues. The CDR3 protein is CASSKPPGSGGWNTGELFF. CDR3 in DNA: TGTGCCAGCAGCAAGCCGCCGGGTTCGGGAGGGTGGAACACCGGGGAGCTGTTTTTT.

Remarks on this clone: The same CDR3 is also encoded by other DNA sequences in this sample. The chain links TRBV2 to TRBJ1-5; D unclear. The CDR3 runs 15 residues. V dropped 6 bases and J dropped 1 base, with 13 bases sitting between them. Germline loops: CDR1 SNHLY, CDR2 FYNNEI. For the CDR3, the DNA is TGTGCCAGCAGGGAAATTTCGAGAAGCAATCAGCCCCAGCATTTT. Amino acid sequence: CASREISRSNQPQHF.

CDR3 coding DNA: TGTGCCAGCAGCTTGGGACAGGGAGGGCAGTACTTC. Protein sequence: CASSLGQGGQYF. The chain recombines TRBV5-4 with TRBJ2-7; perhaps TRBD1 as D (7 bases). This CDR3 is 12 amino acids long. Looked up from germline, CDR1 is SGHNT and CDR2 is YYREEE (reference sequence). V was shortened by 0 bases and J by 9 bases, with 10 bases between the two germline ends.

The rearrangement uses TRBV5-6 and TRBJ2-2; no clear D gene. The CDR3 has 12 amino acids. V was pared by 3 bases and J by 5 bases, with 5 bases between. Looked up from germline, CDR1 is SGHDT and CDR2 is YYEEEE. In nucleotides, the CDR3 is TGTGCCAGCAGCTGGGGAACCGGGGAGCTGTTTTTT. Translating gives CASSWGTGELFF.